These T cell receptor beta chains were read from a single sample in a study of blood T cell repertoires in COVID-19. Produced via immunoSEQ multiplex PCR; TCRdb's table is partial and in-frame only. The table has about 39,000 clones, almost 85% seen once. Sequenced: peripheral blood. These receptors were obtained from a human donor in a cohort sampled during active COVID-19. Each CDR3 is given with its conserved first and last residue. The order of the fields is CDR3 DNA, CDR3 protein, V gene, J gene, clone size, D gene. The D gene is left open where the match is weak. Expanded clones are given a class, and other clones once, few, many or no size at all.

TGCGCCAGCAGCCCAAGAGGGACATCGAACTACGAGCAGTACTTC,CASSPRGTSNYEQYF,TRBV5-1,TRBJ2-7,NA,NA
TGTGCCAGCAGCTTACCCTCGGGGACACAAGGGGTTTCGCAGTACTTC,CASSLPSGTQGVSQYF,TRBV11-2,TRBJ2-7,NA,NA
TGTGCCAGCAGTGATTGGCACAACACTGAAGCTTTCTTT,CASSDWHNTEAFF,TRBV25-1,TRBJ1-1,NA,NA
TGCAGCGTGGAACCCGGGGGCACTGAAGCTTTCTTT,CSVEPGGTEAFF,TRBV29-1,TRBJ1-1,NA,NA
TGCGCCAGCTCCGTGGGCCGGACGAACACCGGGGAGCTGTTTTTT,CASSVGRTNTGELFF,TRBV5-1,TRBJ2-2,few,NA
TGTGCCAGCAGCTTAGGACCGTACGGCTACACGGGAGGCTACACCTTC,CASSLGPYGYTGGYTF,TRBV11-2,TRBJ1-2,NA,NA
TGTGCCAGTAGTATCAAGGAGTCACCCCTCCACTTT,CASSIKESPLHF,TRBV19,TRBJ1-6,NA,NA
TGTGCCAGTAGTACCGGCAGGGACAGGGCCTACAATGAGCAGTTCTTC,CASSTGRDRAYNEQFF,TRBV19,TRBJ2-1,once,TRBD1
TGTGCCAGCTCACCACCGTCTAGCACCCAAGAGACCCAGTACTTC,CASSPPSSTQETQYF,TRBV18,TRBJ2-5,NA,NA
TGTGCCAGCAGCCGACTAGCGGGAGCAGATACGCAGTATTTT,CASSRLAGADTQYF,TRBV9,TRBJ2-3,NA,TRBD2
TGTGCCAGCAGCTTATACATAGGGCAGGGAAGTCTCTCGTGGGAGCAGTACTTC,CASSLYIGQGSLSWEQYF,TRBV5-5,TRBJ2-7,NA,NA
TGTGCCAGCAGCCCCCACGAGCCGTGGGAGACCCAGTACTTC,CASSPHEPWETQYF,TRBV7-2,TRBJ2-5,NA,NA
TGCGCCAGCAGCTTGGCGGGAGTGGGAGAGACCCAGTACTTC,CASSLAGVGETQYF,TRBV5-1,TRBJ2-5,NA,NA
TGCGCCAGCAGCCAAGGTATGTCTTCGGGAGTAGGTCAGCCCCAGCATTTT,CASSQGMSSGVGQPQHF,TRBV4-1,TRBJ1-5,NA,NA
TGTGCCAGCTCCCTCGACGGGACAAGCAATCAGCCCCAGCATTTT,CASSLDGTSNQPQHF,TRBV18,TRBJ1-5,NA,NA
TGCAGCATGAATGGTCAGGGGGTTAGCACAGATACGCAGTATTTT,CSMNGQGVSTDTQYF,TRBV29-1,TRBJ2-3,NA,TRBD1
TGTGCCAGCAGTCTAGACAGGCACTCCTACGAGCAGTACTTC,CASSLDRHSYEQYF,TRBV5-5,TRBJ2-7,NA,NA
TGTGCCAGCAGTGTAATGGTCCGGACTGCCGATCAGCCCCAGCATTTT,CASSVMVRTADQPQHF,TRBV6-1,TRBJ1-5,once,NA
TGTGCCAGCAGTTTCGGGGGGGTGTCACCCCTCCACTTT,CASSFGGVSPLHF,TRBV12-3/TRBV12-4,TRBJ1-6,NA,NA
TGTGCCAGCAGCGACCCAGGACAGGGGGCCTATGGCTACACCTTC,CASSDPGQGAYGYTF,TRBV5-6,TRBJ1-2,few,TRBD1
TGTGCCAGCAGTGGCGGAGCGGGGGGTCCAACGGTTAATGAGCAGTTCTTC,CASSGGAGGPTVNEQFF,TRBV2,TRBJ2-1,NA,TRBD2
TGCGCCAGCAGCCTCGGACAGATTATTAACTATGGCTACACCTTC,CASSLGQIINYGYTF,TRBV4-1,TRBJ1-2,NA,NA
TGTGCCAGCAGCTTAGAAGGGACAGGGGGTCAGCCCCAGCATTTT,CASSLEGTGGQPQHF,TRBV7-9,TRBJ1-5,NA,TRBD1
TGTGCCAGCAGCTCCCGGGGGGCCACAGATACGCAGTATTTT,CASSSRGATDTQYF,TRBV7-9,TRBJ2-3,NA,NA
TGTGCCAGCAGCCCCGGGGATAGCTACGAGCAGTACTTC,CASSPGDSYEQYF,TRBV12-3/TRBV12-4,TRBJ2-7,NA,NA
TGTGCCAGCTCACCAAACACAGGGGCCGATAATTCACCCCTCCACTTT,CASSPNTGADNSPLHF,TRBV18,TRBJ1-6,NA,TRBD1
TGTGCCAGCAGTTTAAGACAGGGGTACGGCTACACCTTC,CASSLRQGYGYTF,TRBV27,TRBJ1-2,NA,TRBD1
TGTGCCAGCAGTTACAGGGGGTCGTCGGACGAAAAACTGTTTTTT,CASSYRGSSDEKLFF,TRBV6-6,TRBJ1-4,NA,NA
TGTGCCAGCAGTGATCCACACCTTTCGGGAAACACCATATATTTT,CASSDPHLSGNTIYF,TRBV25-1,TRBJ1-3,NA,NA
TGTGCCAGCAGCCTCGGAGCTGGTCCCGAGCAGTACTTC,CASSLGAGPEQYF,TRBV5-4,TRBJ2-7,NA,NA
TGTGCCAGCACCATAGGACAGGGAAGAGGCTACACCTTC,CASTIGQGRGYTF,TRBV7-9,TRBJ1-2,NA,TRBD1
TGCAGCGTCGCATCGGACAGGGGAGAAACCGGGGAGCTGTTTTTT,CSVASDRGETGELFF,TRBV29-1,TRBJ2-2,NA,TRBD1
TGTGCCAGCAGACAGGGCTCGACAGATACGCAGTATTTT,CASRQGSTDTQYF,TRBV6-5,TRBJ2-3,NA,NA
TGCAGCGTTTCCCGGACAGGGGGCTCATATGGCTACACCTTC,CSVSRTGGSYGYTF,TRBV29-1,TRBJ1-2,NA,TRBD1
TGTGCCAGCAGCTACAATCAGGGTCACGAGCAGTACTTC,CASSYNQGHEQYF,TRBV6-5,TRBJ2-7,NA,NA
TGTGCCAGCAGTGTAACACGAGGACTAGGGATTAACGAGCAGTACTTC,CASSVTRGLGINEQYF,TRBV2,TRBJ2-7,NA,TRBD2
TGTGCCAGCAGTGTTCCGGGGACTAGCGGGGGGCGGAGCTCCTACAATGAGCAGTTCTTC,CASSVPGTSGGRSSYNEQFF,TRBV2,TRBJ2-1,NA,TRBD2
TGTGCCAGCAGTCCCCCAGGGGCGGTCACAGATACGCAGTATTTT,CASSPPGAVTDTQYF,TRBV7-8,TRBJ2-3,NA,NA
TGTGCCAGCAGTGCCGGTGAGCCAGAGACCCAGTACTTC,CASSAGEPETQYF,TRBV2,TRBJ2-5,few,NA
TGTGCCTCCGAGGCCGGGGAGCTGTTTTTT,CASEAGELFF,TRBV3-1/TRBV3-2,TRBJ2-2,NA,NA
TGTGCCAGCAGCTTACACATAGTTGAGAGCGGGCAGTACTTC,CASSLHIVESGQYF,TRBV7-9,TRBJ2-7,NA,NA
TGTGCCAGCAGCTCCACAGTGGGCTATGGCTACACCTTC,CASSSTVGYGYTF,TRBV7-9,TRBJ1-2,NA,NA
TGTGCCAGTAGTTTAATGGACAGGGCAAGCCAGCCCCAGCATTTT,CASSLMDRASQPQHF,TRBV19,TRBJ1-5,NA,TRBD1
TGTGCCAGCAGTTACTCGACAGGGAATGGCTACACCTTC,CASSYSTGNGYTF,TRBV6-5,TRBJ1-2,few,TRBD1
TGTGCCACCAGTGGTCGGTCTAGCGGTGAGCAGTTCTTC,CATSGRSSGEQFF,TRBV24-1,TRBJ2-1,NA,TRBD2
TGCGCCAGCAGCTCCACGGCGGGAAACACTGAAGCTTTCTTT,CASSSTAGNTEAFF,TRBV5-1,TRBJ1-1,NA,NA
TGTGCCAGCAGCGATAGCGGGGGGAACAATGAGCAGTTCTTC,CASSDSGGNNEQFF,TRBV2,TRBJ2-1,NA,TRBD2
TGTGCCAGCAGCTTCGTAACTAGCGGGAGGGCCTTCGGCGGGGAGCTGTTTTTT,CASSFVTSGRAFGGELFF,TRBV7-2,TRBJ2-2,NA,TRBD2
TGTGCCAGCAGCCAAGAGGGGGGGAGAGTGAACACTGAAGCTTTCTTT,CASSQEGGRVNTEAFF,TRBV4-2,TRBJ1-1,NA,NA
TGTGCCAGCAGTGAAGGGCTGAACACTGAAGCTTTCTTT,CASSEGLNTEAFF,TRBV2,TRBJ1-1,NA,NA
TGTGCCAGCAGTTACCCCCCGGTTGAGACCCAGTACTTC,CASSYPPVETQYF,TRBV6-5,TRBJ2-5,NA,NA
TGCGCCAGCAGCCAAGAGGCCAGCCTGCAGGGAGGCACTGAAGCTTTCTTT,CASSQEASLQGGTEAFF,TRBV4-1,TRBJ1-1,NA,NA
TGCGCCAGCAGTGTCGAGCGGGGAACTTTATACAATGAGCAGTTCTTC,CASSVERGTLYNEQFF,TRBV10-1,TRBJ2-1,NA,TRBD2
TGTGCCAGTAACAGAGGGTCCGGGGGGACTAGTATCAATGAGCAGTTCTTC,CASNRGSGGTSINEQFF,TRBV19,TRBJ2-1,NA,TRBD2
TGTGCCAGCAGCTTGGCCACGGGGTCGCTCGAGCAGTACTTC,CASSLATGSLEQYF,TRBV5-6,TRBJ2-7,few,NA
TGTGCCAGCTCGAGATTTGGCTCTGGAAACACCATATATTTT,CASSRFGSGNTIYF,TRBV25-1,TRBJ1-3,NA,NA
TGTGCCAGCAGACGCTCGACAGGGGGAAACACTGAAGCTTTCTTT,CASRRSTGGNTEAFF,TRBV13,TRBJ1-1,once,TRBD1
TGTGCCAGCAGCTTGACAGGTCCGACTGAAGCTTTCTTT,CASSLTGPTEAFF,TRBV11-2,TRBJ1-1,NA,NA
TGTGCCAGCAGCCTCCAGGGCACCGGGGAGCTGTTTTTT,CASSLQGTGELFF,TRBV9,TRBJ2-2,NA,NA